The next 4 T cell receptor beta chains were all read from a single sample in a study of cytomegalovirus exposure and HLA in healthy donors. The PCR used 60 Vbeta and 13 Jbeta primers. The table came from immunoSEQ multiplex PCR; TCRdb's copy has only in-frame clones and leaves some out. The repertoire consists of over 110,000 clones, with about 76% occurring once and the leading ten covering about 3.4%. What was sequenced was PBMCs. Receptor source: a female donor in good health and CMV-seronegative.

The chain recombines TRBV28 with TRBJ2-7; 9 nucleotides match TRBD2. Germline V gives CDR1 MDHEN, CDR2 SYDVKM. The J segment lost 2 bases and the V segment lost 4 bases, leaving 3 bases of the junction unmatched. This CDR3 contains 14 residues. The CDR3 spells CASSSGGRAYEQYF. The CDR3 bases are TGTGCCAGCAGTTCAGGCGGGAGGGCCTACGAGCAGTACTTC.

CDR3 coding DNA: TGTGCCAGTAGTCCGGTCAAGAACACTGAAGCTTTCTTT. This translates into CASSPVKNTEAFF. V usage is TRBV19 and J usage is TRBJ1-1; D ambiguous. V lost 5 bases and J 1 base, leaving 8 bases between the germline ends. The germline gives CDR1 LNHDA, CDR2 SQIVND (reference sequence). CDR3 size: 13 residues.

The chain has TRBV9 and TRBJ2-6, with D maybe TRBD2 (5 bases). The germline V gene encodes CDR1 SGDLS and CDR2 YYNGEE. This CDR3 contains 18 residues. The V gene lost 0 bases and the J gene lost 0 bases, with 13 bases spanning the gap. CDR3 sequence (DNA): TGTGCCAGCAGCGTAGAGGTAGGACTCATCTCTGGGGCCAACGTCCTGACTTTC. Translating gives CASSVEVGLISGANVLTF.

The rearrangement uses TRBV5-1 and TRBJ2-3; tentatively, D is TRBD1 (6 bases). The length of the CDR3 is 15 residues. V lost 0 bases and J 6 bases, leaving 14 bases between the germline ends. Germline CDR1 SGHRS, CDR2 YFSETQ. The DNA for the CDR3 is TGCGCCAGCAGCTTGGATCAGGGGTCGAAGGATACGCAGTATTTT. This sequence encodes CASSLDQGSKDTQYF.